These T cell receptor beta chains were read from a single sample in a study of T cells in Graves' hyperthyroidism and ophthalmopathy. TCRdb fed the multiplex PCR reads into MiXCR, producing one record per CDR3 protein. The sample consists of roughly 400,000 distinct CDR3 sequences, just under 25% of them appearing once. The sample was blood. The source of these receptors is a man aged 50-60 years with Graves' hyperthyroidism. Both conserved end residues are part of each CDR3. A D gene is named only where the DNA matches it firmly. Size is omitted from some rows. Given values are once, few, many or a class for expanded clones.

abundance,j_gene,v_gene,len,d_gene,CDR3nt,CDR3aa
.,TRBJ1-1,TRBV27,15,.,TGTGCCAGCAGCACCACTGTATCAGGGGCCACTGAAGCTTTCTTT,CASSTTVSGATEAFF
few,TRBJ2-7,TRBV20-1,18,TRBD2,TGCAGTGCTAGAGGGACTAGCGGGAAAGCGGAACGGCTCTACGAGCAGTACTTC,CSARGTSGKAERLYEQYF
many,TRBJ2-7,TRBV2,14,.,TGTGCCAGCAGCCTTACCTCAAGCGGGTACGAGCAGTACTTC,CASSLTSSGYEQYF
.,TRBJ1-2,TRBV7-9,14,TRBD1,TGTGCCAGCAGCTTACAGGGGGCCAGCTATGGCTACACCTTC,CASSLQGASYGYTF
many,TRBJ2-7,TRBV7-9,13,TRBD2,TGTGCCAGCAAGGGCGGGACTACCTACGAGCAGTACTTC,CASKGGTTYEQYF
few,TRBJ2-2,TRBV3-1,13,TRBD2,TGTGCCAGCAGGGGACTAGCGGGAGGGGAGCTGTTTTTT,CASRGLAGGELFF
once,TRBJ2-5,TRBV6-5,19,TRBD2,TGTGCCAGCAGTTCCCCCGGACTAGCGGGAGGGCCCCCTTGGGAGACCCAGTACTTC,CASSSPGLAGGPPWETQYF
many,TRBJ2-5,TRBV6-2/TRBV6-3,13,.,TGTGCCAGCAGTCCCCGGGGAGCGGCGACCCAGTACTTC,CASSPRGAATQYF
few,TRBJ2-1,TRBV10-3,15,.,TGTGCCATCAGTGAAGGAGTCGGCGTGGACAATGAGCAGTTCTTC,CAISEGVGVDNEQFF
.,TRBJ1-1,TRBV18,13,.,TGTGCCAGCTCTCAAAGGGATGGGGCTGAAGCTTTCTTT,CASSQRDGAEAFF
few,TRBJ2-3,TRBV20-1,15,TRBD2,TGCAGTGCTAGTCCCGCTAGCGGGCTCACAGATACGCAGTATTTT,CSASPASGLTDTQYF
many,TRBJ2-7,TRBV7-9,15,.,TGTGCCAGCAGCTCCCAATCGGACAGATTCTACGAGCAGTACTTC,CASSSQSDRFYEQYF
few,TRBJ2-1,TRBV11-1,16,.,TGTGCCAGCAGCCCCATAGCTAGCGAGAGGGGCAATGAGCAGTTCTTC,CASSPIASERGNEQFF
.,TRBJ2-1,TRBV20-1,15,TRBD2,TGCAGTGCCCGGGGGCTAGCGGGAGGTGGAGAGACCCAGTTCTTC,CSARGLAGGGETQFF
few,TRBJ2-3,TRBV7-9,12,.,TGTGCCAGCAGCCGGGAAGGAGATACGCAGTATTTT,CASSREGDTQYF
.,TRBJ1-6,TRBV7-9,14,TRBD1,TGTGCCAGCAGCTACGGGACAGCCAATTCACCCCTCCACTTT,CASSYGTANSPLHF